These 25 T cell receptor beta chains were sequenced from one sample in a study of immune heterogeneity within non-small cell lung tumors. It was a multiplex PCR that amplified TCR beta CDR3, with 32 V and 13 J primers. TCRdb analysed the multiplex PCR reads with MiXCR anew, one entry per CDR3 protein. Here the sample spans 3,000 to 3,500 distinct CDR3 sequences, 25% to 30% being singletons. Samples each supplied 450 to 700 ng of bulk tumor genomic DNA as template. Several biopsies were spaced far apart within each primary tumor and obtained as surgery took place. Undergoing curative surgery were patients whose non-small cell lung cancer was untreated and newly diagnosed. Sequenced: lung tumor tissue. The receptors shown here come from a man aged 60 to 75 with non-small cell lung cancer.

Points on this clonotype: A much larger clone is a single base away; this may be a read error. The chain couples TRBV30 to TRBJ2-7; 9 positions agree with TRBD2. Germline V gene lookup returns CDR1 GTSNPN and CDR2 SVGIG (reference sequence). This CDR3 is built from 14 residues. V shed 2 bases, J shed 4 bases, and the junction held 6 bases outside the gene matches. The CDR3 loop reads CAWSLAGVGYEQYF. The CDR3, as DNA: TGTGCCTGGAGTTTAGCGGGAGTGGGGTACGAGCAGTACTTC. The full variable domain, its missing parts supplied by reference TRBV30 and TRBJ2-7, is SQTIHQWPATLVQPVGSPLSLECTVEGTSNPNLYWYRQAAGRGLQLLFYSVGIGQISSEVPQNLSASRPQDRQFILSSKKLLLSDSGFYLCAWSLAGVGYEQYFGPGTRLTVT.

This clonotype is categorized as medium-sized. The V and J genes are TRBV20-1 and TRBJ1-3; D is uncertain. The CDR3 is 14 amino acids. CDR1 and CDR2 (germline): DFQATT, SNEGSKA (reference sequence). V shed 7 bases and J shed 0 bases, with 13 bases lying between them. CDR3 sequence: CSVLRGSSGNTIYF. Written as DNA, the CDR3 is TGCAGTGTACTCCGGGGAAGCTCTGGAAACACCATATATTTT.

By share, this clonotype counts as medium-sized. This chain links TRBV28 with TRBJ2-7; 8 nucleotides align to TRBD2. The CDR3 length is 16 residues. Per the germline V gene, CDR1 is MDHEN and CDR2 is SYDVKM. V shed 4 bases and J 1 base; nucleotides not matched to a gene: 9. The CDR3 loop is CASSSGLGGYSYEQYF. For the CDR3, the DNA is TGTGCCAGCAGTTCGGGACTAGGGGGGTATTCCTACGAGCAGTACTTC. The entire variable domain, with the rest obtained from reference TRBV28 and TRBJ2-7, is as follows: DVKVTQSSRYLVKRTGEKVFLECVQDMDHENMFWYRQDPGLGLRLIYFSYDVKMKEKGDIPEGYSVSREKKERFSLILESASTNQTSMYLCASSSGLGGYSYEQYFGPGTRLTVT.

The sample holds a few counts of this clonotype. With a much larger clone just one base away, this may be a read error. The CDR3 bases are TGTGCCAGCAGCTTCAGCCGGGACAGGCGTAGCTACGAGCAGTACTTC. This translates into CASSFSRDRRSYEQYF. The chain joins TRBV6-1 to TRBJ2-7; TRBD1 agrees at 8 bases. V shed 6 bases, J shed 3 bases, and the junction held 13 bases outside the gene matches. CDR1 is MNHNS and CDR2 is SASEGT in the germline V gene. The CDR3 has 16 amino acids.

This clonotype is medium-sized in the sample. This rearrangement joins TRBV20-1 to TRBJ2-6; D not resolved. In germline, CDR1 is DFQATT, CDR2 SNEGSKA (reference sequence). This CDR3 region has 14 residues. With 0 bases removed from V and 0 bases from J, the gap between germline ends came to 3 bases. This CDR3 is CSAREFSGANVLTF. As DNA, the CDR3 is TGCAGTGCTAGAGAGTTCTCTGGGGCCAACGTCCTGACTTTC.

A note on this clonotype: Given a much more abundant clone one base away, this may be a read error. V usage is TRBV28 and J usage is TRBJ1-2; the match to TRBD1 covers 7 bases. With 6 bases clipped from V and 6 bases from J, the junction kept 10 bases outside the gene matches. Germline V lookup: CDR1 MDHEN, CDR2 SYDVKM. CDR3 size: 14 residues. DNA for the CDR3: TGTGCCAGCAGGGGGACGGGACAGAGCGATGGCTACACCTTC. Translated, it gives CASRGTGQSDGYTF.

As concerns this clonotype: A junction boundary mismatches the germline segment, possibly from a read error. This rearrangement joins TRBV3-1 to TRBJ2-1, with 13 bases fitting TRBD2. This CDR3 contains 17 residues. The germline V gene has CDR1 LGHDT and CDR2 YNNKEL (reference sequence). In DNA form, the CDR3 reads TGTACCAGCAGCCTACCTAGGACTAGCGGGAGCTACAATGAGCAGTTCTTC. This gives the protein CTSSLPRTSGSYNEQFF.

CDR3 DNA: TGCAGTGTTCCCACCGGGAGGTTAAATGAGCAGTTCTTC. This encodes CSVPTGRLNEQFF. The rearrangement uses TRBV20-1 and TRBJ2-1; 7 bases are a match to TRBD2. Per germline, CDR1 DFQATT and CDR2 SNEGSKA (reference sequence). The CDR3 is 13 residues long. V trimming: 7 bases; J trimming: 7 bases; junction bases outside the gene matches: 10.

This clonotype qualifies as medium-sized. V and J are TRBV5-6 and TRBJ2-1, with unresolved D. There are 16 residues in the CDR3. Trimming cost V 6 bases and J 0 bases, with 16 bases left between them. Germline values: CDR1 SGHDT, CDR2 YYEEEE. The CDR3 nucleotides read TGTGCCAGCACCATTCAAACCCTAAGCTCCTACAATGAGCAGTTCTTC. Protein sequence: CASTIQTLSSYNEQFF.

This clonotype is labeled as medium-sized. The chain recombines TRBV19 with TRBJ1-2; D is possibly TRBD1 (5 bases). The CDR3 consists of 15 residues. Germline CDR1 LNHDA, CDR2 SQIVND (reference sequence). With 5 bases removed from V and 3 bases from J, the gap between germline ends came to 16 bases. The CDR3 DNA sequence: TGTGCCAGTAGTCGAGACAGAAGGTTTTACTATGGCTACACCTTC. Residues: CASSRDRRFYYGYTF.

The gene calls are TRBV5-6 and TRBJ2-1; 11 bases are shared with TRBD2. Germline assignment: CDR1 SGHDT and CDR2 YYEEEE. This CDR3 comprises 18 residues. The ends lost 0 bases at V and 0 bases at J; junction bases unmatched: 5. CDR3 nucleotides: TGTGCCAGCAGCTTGGTCGGGACTAGCGGTCCCTCCTACAATGAGCAGTTCTTC. The encoded protein is CASSLVGTSGPSYNEQFF.

This chain connects TRBV2 to TRBJ2-5, with D uncertain. Trimming shortened V by 3 bases and J by 5 bases, and 10 bases separated the two germline ends. CDR1 is SNHLY and CDR2 is FYNNEI in the germline V gene. The CDR3 sequence is 13 residues long. The CDR3 here is CASSDITRETQYF. CDR3 sequence (DNA): TGTGCCAGCAGTGACATCACTCGCGAGACCCAGTACTTC.

The chain carries TRBV10-3 and TRBJ2-2; tentative D call: TRBD2 (6 bases). CDR1 ENHRY and CDR2 SYGVKD come from the germline V gene. Deletions cut 4 bases from V and 4 bases from J, with 13 bases between. CDR3 length: 15 amino acids. The DNA of the CDR3 is TGTGCCATCAGTGGGGACTTAACAGCCACCGGGGAGCTGTTTTTT. It is translated as CAISGDLTATGELFF.

Comments on this clonotype: With a much larger clone just one base away, this may be a read error. The chain has TRBV27 and TRBJ2-5, with D perhaps matching TRBD1 (5 bases). The CDR3 is made up of 15 amino acids. With 5 bases removed from V and 1 base from J, the gap between germline ends came to 14 bases. Germline V gene sequence: CDR1 MNHEY, CDR2 SMNVEV (reference sequence). The CDR3 loop reads CASSGARVRQETQYF. CDR3 coding DNA: TGTGCCAGCAGTGGCGCCAGGGTGCGCCAAGAGACCCAGTACTTC.

Note on this clonotype: The junction differs from germline at one of its ends, possibly a read error. This chain connects TRBV9 to TRBJ2-2; 10 bases match TRBD1. Germline lookup yields CDR1 SGDLS and CDR2 YYNGEE. The CDR3 spans 17 residues. The CDR3 protein is CANSDPGTGVGTGELFF. The CDR3 nucleotides read TGTGCCAACAGCGACCCTGGGACAGGGGTCGGCACCGGGGAGCTGTTTTTT.

This clonotype was seen a handful of times. This chain uses TRBV28 with TRBJ1-4; no definite D call. V was trimmed by 2 bases and J by 7 bases, leaving 2 bases between them. CDR1 is MDHEN and CDR2 is SYDVKM in the germline V gene. The CDR3 totals 11 residues. The CDR3 nucleotides are TGTGCCAGCAGTTTAGGTGAAAAACTGTTTTTT. Encoded protein: CASSLGEKLFF.

With regard to this clonotype: Because the CDR3's place on the DNA is in doubt, the DNA is left out and the CDR3 is given as listed by TCRdb. The chain carries TRBV27 and TRBJ1-1; TRBD1 reflects the table's D call only, with no check against the DNA. The CDR3 has 15 residues if both end residues are counted. Germline assignment: CDR1 MNHEY and CDR2 SMNVEV (reference sequence). The CDR3 sequence is CASSPQVGVGTEALF.

As for this clonotype: This CDR3 fails to terminate in the conserved phenylalanine or tryptophan, so it likely reflects a read error. The rearrangement links TRBV13 to TRBJ2-3; 7 bases are a match to TRBD2. The CDR3 contains 15 residues. V shed 5 bases and J 2 bases; nucleotides not matched to a gene: 7. Germline assignment: CDR1 PRHDT and CDR2 FYEKMQ (reference sequence). The CDR3 DNA is TGTGCCAGCAGCGCCCGGGACTACGCCACAGATACGCAGTATCTT. Its translation: CASSARDYATDTQYL.

A word on this clonotype: A clone one base away is much larger, so this may be a read error. V gene TRBV6-1 combines with J gene TRBJ1-5; D is ambiguous. The CDR3 totals 12 residues. V was clipped by 7 bases and J by 10 bases, with 14 bases between them. CDR1 is MNHNS, CDR2 SASEGT, per germline. CDR3 bases: TGTGCCAGCAACGAGGGAAAACATCCCCAGCATTTT. This sequence encodes CASNEGKHPQHF.

The chain carries TRBV7-9 and TRBJ2-6; TRBD1 agrees at 10 bases. This CDR3 is 16 amino acids long. Germline CDR1 SEHNR, CDR2 FQNEAQ (reference sequence). The V gene end was trimmed by 5 bases and the J gene end by 3 bases; junction bases not matched to a gene: 4. CDR3 sequence reads: CASSPGQGVGANVLTF. DNA for the CDR3: TGTGCCAGCAGCCCCGGACAGGGGGTTGGGGCCAACGTCCTGACTTTC.

In the case of this clonotype: Given a much more abundant clone one base away, this may be a read error. V gene TRBV3-1 combines with J gene TRBJ1-3; 10 bases map to TRBD1. Per germline, CDR1 LGHDT and CDR2 YNNKEL (reference sequence). The CDR3 contains 16 residues. CDR3 sequence reads: CAGSLPPGQGRHTIYF. The CDR3 coding sequence is TGTGCCGGCAGCTTACCTCCGGGACAGGGGCGTCACACCATATATTTT.

This clonotype was seen a few times. V and J are TRBV20-1 and TRBJ2-1; 11 bases match TRBD2. Trimming cost V 6 bases and J 3 bases; bases outside gene matches: 10. The CDR3 totals 16 residues. CDR1 is DFQATT and CDR2 is SNEGSKA in the germline V gene (reference sequence). The CDR3 sequence is CSAQPPGTSGYNEQFF. The CDR3 DNA reads TGCAGTGCCCAACCCCCGGGGACTAGCGGCTACAATGAGCAGTTCTTC.

In this sample, this clonotype is large. This chain uses TRBV3-1 with TRBJ2-1; D unclear. Trimming took 5 bases from V and 6 from J, leaving 11 bases between them. CDR3 length: 13 amino acids. Germline lookup yields CDR1 LGHDT and CDR2 YNNKEL (reference sequence). Here the CDR3 reads CASSSLGFNEQFF. CDR3 coding DNA: TGTGCCAGCAGCTCCCTAGGGTTCAATGAGCAGTTCTTC.

Turning to this clonotype: A read error is possible here, since a much larger clone lies one base away. The chain's CDR3 is CASSSGQGAREQYF. In DNA, the CDR3 is TGTGCCAGCAGTTCTGGGCAGGGGGCTCGGGAGCAGTACTTC. The rearrangement links TRBV27 to TRBJ2-7, with TRBD1 matching over 8 bases. V lost 4 bases and J lost 7; bases outside the gene matches: 9. In germline, CDR1 is MNHEY, CDR2 SMNVEV (reference sequence). This CDR3 contains 14 residues.

V is TRBV11-2 and J is TRBJ2-1; no definite D call. Trimming removed 4 bases at V and 4 bases at J, with 14 bases between. Germline CDR1 reads SGHAT; CDR2 reads FQNNGV. The CDR3 extends over 15 amino acids. CDR3 nucleotides: TGTGCCAGCAGCTACACCGGGCTTATTTACAATGAGCAGTTCTTC. Protein sequence: CASSYTGLIYNEQFF.